Following are 7 T cell receptor beta chains from one sample sequenced in a study of a mutant IDH1 vaccine in newly diagnosed glioma. Antigens for these TCRs are unknown. The method was immunoSEQ multiplex PCR; TCRdb's version includes in-frame clones alone and lacks a portion of them. The sample has roughly 120,000 clones, 90% seen once; the top ten hold around 0.6%. The time point was: week 11, during vaccination. Vaccinated patients received 300 ug of mutant IDH1 20-mer peptide per dose, with topical imiquimod. This specimen was PBMCs, taken from a glioma patient whose treatment included an IDH1 peptide vaccine. The receptors stem from a woman aged 50 to 60 with glioma.

V gene TRBV30 combines with J gene TRBJ1-2; 10 nucleotides line up with TRBD1. The V gene's germline CDR1 is GTSNPN and CDR2 SVGIG (reference sequence). V lost 8 bases to trimming and J lost 0 bases; unmatched junction nucleotides: 6. The CDR3 loop spans 14 amino acids. The CDR3 sequence is CAGLGTGANYGYTF. The CDR3 DNA is TGTGCCGGCTTAGGGACAGGGGCTAACTATGGCTACACCTTC. The full variable domain, its missing parts supplied by reference TRBV30 and TRBJ1-2, is SQTIHQWPATLVQPVGSPLSLECTVEGTSNPNLYWYRQAAGRGLQLLFYSVGIGQISSEVPQNLSASRPQDRQFILSSKKLLLSDSGFYLCAGLGTGANYGYTFGSGTRLTVV.

The V and J genes are TRBV7-2 and TRBJ2-7; D remains unclear. Per the germline V gene, CDR1 is SGHTA and CDR2 is FQGNSA. The V and J ends lost 1 base and 4 bases respectively, with 8 bases between them. The CDR3 spans 13 residues. CDR3 protein: CASSLGGGYEQYF. The CDR3 coding sequence is TGTGCCAGCAGCTTAGGTGGTGGGTACGAGCAGTACTTC.

The chain combines TRBV6-5 with TRBJ1-5, with a possible D match to TRBD1 (6 bases). V was cut by 5 bases and J by 9 bases, with 14 bases left in between. Germline lookup yields CDR1 MNHEY and CDR2 SVGAGI. The CDR3 is 13 residues long. The CDR3 sequence: CASSRMRDTPQHF. The CDR3 nucleotides read TGTGCCAGCAGTCGCATGAGGGACACGCCCCAGCATTTT.

The V and J genes are TRBV18 and TRBJ2-3; 7 nucleotides agree with TRBD1. The V segment lost 4 bases and the J segment 4 bases; nucleotides outside the gene matches: 5. CDR3 length: 14 residues. Germline V CDR1 and CDR2: KGHSH, LQKENI. The CDR3 here is CASSQNRGSDTQYF. The CDR3 DNA reads TGTGCCAGCTCACAAAACAGGGGTTCAGATACGCAGTATTTT.

The J gene is TRBJ2-3, the V gene TRBV11-2, with 12 bases that match TRBD1. The germline gives CDR1 SGHAT, CDR2 FQNNGV. The CDR3 runs 19 residues. V gave up 5 bases and J gave up 3 bases; unmatched junction bases: 15. CDR3 loop: CASSLILRGTGGRTDTQYF. The CDR3 region has the DNA TGTGCCAGCAGCCTCATCCTACGTGGGACAGGGGGCAGGACAGATACGCAGTATTTT.

The rearrangement joins TRBV5-4 to TRBJ2-5; D is unclear. CDR1 and CDR2 from the germline V gene are SGHNT and YYREEE (reference sequence). CDR3 length: 14 residues. Trimming cost V 4 bases and J 4 bases, with 14 bases left between them. The CDR3 region is CASSLPTAGETQYF. The CDR3 nucleotides are TGTGCCAGCAGCCTCCCGACCGCTGGAGAGACCCAGTACTTC.

This clone was seen only once. The chain links TRBV6-1 to TRBJ1-2; D is ambiguous. This CDR3 contains 14 residues. Trimming pared 5 bases from V and 6 bases from J, leaving 16 bases between. CDR1 MNHNS and CDR2 SASEGT come from the germline V gene. CDR3 in DNA: TGTGCCAGCAGTAACCCGGGCCTGAGAGATGGCTACACCTTC. It yields the protein CASSNPGLRDGYTF.